This is a list of T cell receptor beta chains from one sample in a study of cytomegalovirus exposure and HLA in healthy donors. Generated by immunoSEQ multiplex PCR, the TCRdb table keeps only in-frame clones and is missing some. Among about 110,000 clones listed, about 88% were seen once. The sequenced material came from PBMCs. Receptors originate from a young woman in good health and CMV-seropositive. The CDR3 runs from the conserved cysteine through the conserved F or W. D genes are given only for firm matches. Rows give clone size only sometimes, using once, few, many, or a class for an expanded clone.

>.|TRBV9|TRBJ2-7|TRBD1
TGTGCCAGCAGCGTAGGGTGGTTGGGACAGGGGGCCTACGAGCAGTACTTC
CASSVGWLGQGAYEQYF
>.|TRBV19|TRBJ2-2|TRBD2
TGTGCCACTCGACTAGCTTTCGGGGAGCTGTTTTTT
CATRLAFGELFF
>.|TRBV18|TRBJ1-2|.
TGTGCCAGCTCACCGTCATCCTCCGAGGGAGTCTCTAACTATGGCTACACCTTC
CASSPSSSEGVSNYGYTF
>.|TRBV6-1|TRBJ2-2|TRBD2
TGTGCCAGCAGTGAAGGGGAGGGATGGGACACCGGGGAGCTGTTTTTT
CASSEGEGWDTGELFF
>.|TRBV27|TRBJ1-1|TRBD1
TGTGCCAGCAGCCGTAGGGACAGGCTAAACACTGAAGCTTTCTTT
CASSRRDRLNTEAFF
>once|TRBV18|TRBJ2-2|TRBD1
TGTGCCAGCTCTCTTATGACAGGGATCGCCGGGGAGCTGTTTTTT
CASSLMTGIAGELFF
>.|TRBV30|TRBJ1-5|.
TGTGCCTGTCTGACAGGCGTGGGTCAGCCCCAGCATTTT
CACLTGVGQPQHF
>.|TRBV11-2|TRBJ2-2|.
TGTGCCAGCAGCGGAGCTGGCAGGGTCGCCGGGGAGCTGTTTTTT
CASSGAGRVAGELFF
>once|TRBV28|TRBJ2-5|TRBD2
TGTGCCAGCAGTTCCGAAGGCGGGGGGACAGAGACCCAGTACTTC
CASSSEGGGTETQYF
>.|TRBV6-1|TRBJ2-7|.
TGTGCCAGCAGCTTACAGGGCCCCTACGAGCAGTACTTC
CASSLQGPYEQYF
>.|TRBV4-1|TRBJ1-5|.
TGCGCCAGCAGCCAAGGTAGACAGGTCAATCAGCCCCAGCATTTT
CASSQGRQVNQPQHF
>few|TRBV2|TRBJ1-1|TRBD1
TGTGCCAGCATAGGGACAGGGCGGACTGAAGCTTTCTTT
CASIGTGRTEAFF
>.|TRBV6-1|TRBJ2-1|.
TGTGCCAGCATTGGACGGGGATACAATGAGCAGTTCTTC
CASIGRGYNEQFF
>.|TRBV28|TRBJ2-3|TRBD1
TGTGCCAGCACCATCTCCAGAGGACAGGGGACAGATACGCAGTATTTT
CASTISRGQGTDTQYF
>.|TRBV6-5|TRBJ2-6|.
TGTGCCAGCAGGAAGCGACCCTCTGGGGCCAACGTCCTGACTTTC
CASRKRPSGANVLTF